Included here is one T cell receptor (beta chain) sequence, with context. The record originates from a study of blood T cell repertoires in COVID-19. Study-level background: Specimens from acute and convalescent COVID-19 originated in the United States, Italy and Spain.

Source study methods: Counts of nucleated cells, estimated from reference gene primer amplification, were obtained. The protocol was immunoSEQ multiplex PCR, while the TCRdb copy is restricted to in-frame clones and leaves out a portion. That table furnishes V, J and clone size, whereas the DNA furnished D and trimming. The table shows around 68,000 clones, with 75% to 90% occurring only once. V was cut by 6 bases and J by 1 base, with 18 bases left in between. The CDR3 loop spans 16 amino acids. Material for sequencing was peripheral blood. The gene calls are TRBV23-1 and TRBJ1-1; TRBD1 is a possible D gene (6 bases). TRBV23-1 is placed among ORFs of uncertain function. This TCR came from a man aged 50-59 years with acute or convalescent COVID-19. The CDR3, as DNA: TGCGCCAGCAGCCTAAGTCGGCCAGGGGCGAACACTGAAGCTTTCTTT. It yields the protein CASSLSRPGANTEAFF.